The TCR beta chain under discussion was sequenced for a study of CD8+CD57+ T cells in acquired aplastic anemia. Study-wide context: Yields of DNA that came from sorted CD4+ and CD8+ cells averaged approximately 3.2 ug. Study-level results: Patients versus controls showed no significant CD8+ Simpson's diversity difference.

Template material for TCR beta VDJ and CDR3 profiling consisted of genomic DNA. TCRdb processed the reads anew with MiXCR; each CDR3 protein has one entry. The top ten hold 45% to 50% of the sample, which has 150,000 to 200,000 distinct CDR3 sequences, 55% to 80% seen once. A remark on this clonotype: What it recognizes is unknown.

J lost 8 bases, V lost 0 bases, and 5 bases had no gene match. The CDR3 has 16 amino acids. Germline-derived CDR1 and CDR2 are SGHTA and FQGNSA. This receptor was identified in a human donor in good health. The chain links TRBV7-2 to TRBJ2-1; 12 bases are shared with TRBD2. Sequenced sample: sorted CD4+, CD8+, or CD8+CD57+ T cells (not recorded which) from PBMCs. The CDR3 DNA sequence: TGTGCCAGCAGCTTAGCGCTAGCGGGGGGGCCGGATGAGCAGTTCTTC. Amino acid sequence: CASSLALAGGPDEQFF.